This T cell receptor beta chain was identified during a study of cytomegalovirus exposure and HLA in healthy donors. General observations from the study: Trimming of TCR beta V- and J-genes showed a link, identified in a later analysis, to a missense DCLRE1C variant. In an earlier analysis, in several hundred donors, most V segments appeared productive either ~90% or ~30% of the time.

The V segment lost 3 bases and the J segment 0 bases; nucleotides outside the gene matches: 2. CDR3 length: 16 residues. CDR1 and CDR2 (germline): SGHRS, YFSETQ. As concerns this clone: What it binds is unknown.

PCR primers comprised 60 Vbeta and 13 Jbeta primers. Some clones are missing from TCRdb's copy, which holds only in-frame ones; the method was immunoSEQ multiplex PCR. The sample has 150,000 to 200,000 clones; over 60% are singletons. The receptor was isolated from a woman in her 40s in good health and CMV-seronegative. The V and J genes are TRBV5-1 and TRBJ2-2; TRBD2 matches 10 bases. The sequenced material came from PBMCs. The CDR3 loop is CASSSGLASNTGELFF. The DNA of the CDR3 is TGCGCCAGCAGCTCGGGACTAGCGTCGAACACCGGGGAGCTGTTTTTT.